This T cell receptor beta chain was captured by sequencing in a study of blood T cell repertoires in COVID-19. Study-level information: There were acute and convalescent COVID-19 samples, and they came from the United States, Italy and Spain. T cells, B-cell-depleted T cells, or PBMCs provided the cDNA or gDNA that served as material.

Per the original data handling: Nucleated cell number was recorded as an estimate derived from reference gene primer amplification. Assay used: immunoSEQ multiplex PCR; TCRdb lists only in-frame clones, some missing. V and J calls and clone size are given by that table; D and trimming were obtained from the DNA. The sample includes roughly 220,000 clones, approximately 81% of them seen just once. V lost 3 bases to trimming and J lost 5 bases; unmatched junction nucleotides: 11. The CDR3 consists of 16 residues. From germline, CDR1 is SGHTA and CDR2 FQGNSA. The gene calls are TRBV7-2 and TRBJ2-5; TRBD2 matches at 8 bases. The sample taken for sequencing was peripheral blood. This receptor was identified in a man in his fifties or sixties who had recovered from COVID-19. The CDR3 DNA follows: TGTGCCAGCAGCTTGAGGCCAGCGGGAGTTGGGGAGACCCAGTACTTC. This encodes CASSLRPAGVGETQYF.